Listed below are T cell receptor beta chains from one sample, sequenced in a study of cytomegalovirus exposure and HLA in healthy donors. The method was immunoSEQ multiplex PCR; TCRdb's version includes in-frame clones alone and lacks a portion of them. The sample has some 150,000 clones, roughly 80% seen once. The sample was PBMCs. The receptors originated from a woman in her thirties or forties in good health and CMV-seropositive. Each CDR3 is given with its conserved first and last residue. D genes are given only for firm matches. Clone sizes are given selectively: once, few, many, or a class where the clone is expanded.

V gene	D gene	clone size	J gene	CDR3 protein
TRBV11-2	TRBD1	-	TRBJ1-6	CASSSGQGSSSPLHF
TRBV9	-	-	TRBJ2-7	CASSVGRSSYEQYF
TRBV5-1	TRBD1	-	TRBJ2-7	CASSSGQGSYEQYF
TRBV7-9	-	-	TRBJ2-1	CASSPREAGSQFF
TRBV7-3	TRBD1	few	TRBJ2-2	CASSFGQGRAGELFF
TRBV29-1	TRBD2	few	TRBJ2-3	CSVEGGGAGTDTQYF
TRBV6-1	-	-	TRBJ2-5	CAGAGFRETQYF
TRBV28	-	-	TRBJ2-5	CASSSYPETQYF
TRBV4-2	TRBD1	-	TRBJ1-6	CASSHLKTGGSYNSPLHF
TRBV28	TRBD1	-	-	CASSYGTGVGEQYF
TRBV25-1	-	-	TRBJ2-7	CASSEFGGKDSEQYF
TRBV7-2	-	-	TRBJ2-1	CASSQGGAQFF
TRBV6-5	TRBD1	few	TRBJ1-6	CASSQRTGGSPLHF
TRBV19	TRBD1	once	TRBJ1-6	CASSTGQGSSPLHF
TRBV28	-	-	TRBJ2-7	CASSPLVAPYISYEQYF
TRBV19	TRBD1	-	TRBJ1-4	CASSRTGDNEKLFF
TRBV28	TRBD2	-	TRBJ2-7	CASSPIGGSQYEQYF
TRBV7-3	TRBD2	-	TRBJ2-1	CASSSTSGGLDEQFF
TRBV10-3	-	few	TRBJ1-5	CAISGGGQPQHF
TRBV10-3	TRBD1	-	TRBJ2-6	CAISQGQARPGANVLTF
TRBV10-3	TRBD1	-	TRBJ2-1	CAISGPGTGAYNEQFF
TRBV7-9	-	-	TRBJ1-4	CVSQWETEKLFF
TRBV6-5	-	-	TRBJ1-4	CASSYSDSGNEKLFF
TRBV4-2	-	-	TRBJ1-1	CASSQGSTTRGTEAFF
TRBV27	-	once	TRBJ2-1	CASSLIAGDEQFF
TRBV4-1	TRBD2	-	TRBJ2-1	CASSQEGLAGNEQFF
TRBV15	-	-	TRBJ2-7	CATSSLAVDAEQYF
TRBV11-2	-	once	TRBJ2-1	CASSLGGGSSYNEQFF
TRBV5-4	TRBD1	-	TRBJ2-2	CASSLSPTGDTGELFF
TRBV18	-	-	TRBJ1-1	CASSPSRGTEAFF
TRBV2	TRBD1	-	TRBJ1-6	CASGTGGNSPLHF